What follows are 32 T cell receptor beta chains derived from one specimen sequenced in a study of molecular identifiers for immune sequencing clone quantification. Via MiXCR, TCRdb re-called the PCR reads, giving one row per CDR3 protein. Among 600,000 to 650,000 distinct CDR3 sequences, about 20% were seen once, and the ten largest hold roughly 0.85%. The sequenced sample was naive CD8+ T cells from blood, with Jurkat cell RNA spiked in. Sample subset: FACS-sorted CD8+CD4-CCR7+CD45RA+ naive T cells. Every receptor here comes from a human donor in good health. Some libraries in this study had Jurkat cell RNA spiked in.

In the case of this clonotype: A much more abundant neighbour one base away suggests this may be a read error. The rearrangement uses TRBV7-9 and TRBJ1-1; D perhaps matches TRBD1 (5 bases). The germline V gene has CDR1 SEHNR and CDR2 FQNEAQ (reference sequence). CDR3 length equals 15 residues. The V end was cut by 5 bases, the J end by 10 bases, with 23 bases between. The CDR3 DNA reads TGTGCCAGCAGCCATAATAGCGGGGCCCGGGCTGGAGCTTTCTTT. It specifies CASSHNSGARAGAFF.

Note on this clonotype: A much bigger clone sits one base away, suggesting this may be a read error. This chain joins TRBV19 and TRBJ2-7, with D unclear. The CDR3 runs to 16 residues. In germline, CDR1 is LNHDA, CDR2 SQIVND (reference sequence). V was trimmed by 3 bases and J by 3 bases, leaving 18 bases between them. The CDR3 reads CASSMGLGIGLYEQYF. The CDR3 nucleotides are TGTGCCAGTAGTATGGGTTTGGGGATCGGCCTCTACGAGCAGTACTTC.

For this clonotype: Since a much larger clone is just one base distant, this may be a read error. The chain employs TRBV6-5 and TRBJ2-7, with D unresolved. The V gene lost 5 bases and the J gene lost 6 bases, with 14 bases spanning the gap. In germline, CDR1 is MNHEY, CDR2 SVGAGI. There are 13 residues in the CDR3. CDR3 sequence (DNA): TGTGCCAGCAGTCCCTTCGGGTTGTTCGAGCAGTACTTC. Translating gives CASSPFGLFEQYF.

This clonotype was recorded many times. V is TRBV9 and J is TRBJ1-1; D uncertain. Trimming removed 4 bases from V and 5 bases from J, with 12 bases in between. CDR1 and CDR2 from the germline V gene are SGDLS and YYNGEE. This CDR3 spans 13 amino acids. DNA of the CDR3: TGTGCCAGCAGCCCGATGAGAAGGACTGAAGCTTTCTTT. The encoded protein is CASSPMRRTEAFF.

The rearrangement links TRBV5-6 to TRBJ2-1; D not resolved. The ends were cut back, 6 bases at V and 6 bases at J, with 16 bases in the middle. The CDR3 is 14 residues long. Germline lookup yields CDR1 SGHDT and CDR2 YYEEEE. The CDR3 here is CASKVQKESNEQFF. The CDR3 DNA reads TGTGCCAGCAAGGTCCAAAAAGAAAGCAATGAGCAGTTCTTC.

This clonotype came up many times. The J gene is TRBJ1-2, the V gene TRBV2; TRBD1 might be the D (5 bases). Trimming stripped 10 bases from V and 0 bases from J, with 15 bases between. The CDR3 is 14 residues long. CDR1 SNHLY and CDR2 FYNNEI come from the germline V gene. The CDR3 DNA is TGTGCCAACGCCGGGACGGAGACTAACTATGGCTACACCTTC. Protein sequence: CANAGTETNYGYTF. Full variable domain (outside the CDR3, taken from reference TRBV2 and TRBJ1-2): EPEVTQTPSHQVTQMGQEVILRCVPISNHLYFYWYRQILGQKVEFLVSFYNNEISEKSEIFDDQFSVERPDGSNFTLKIRSTKLEDSAMYFCANAGTETNYGYTFGSGTRLTVV.

The gene calls are TRBV7-6 and TRBJ2-7; either TRBD1 or TRBD2 may fit D (5 bases each). Germline V gene lookup returns CDR1 SGHVS and CDR2 FNYEAQ. This CDR3 region has 15 residues. V was pared by 2 bases and J by 9 bases, with 20 bases between. Here the CDR3 reads CASSLTDSPGHVQYV. The CDR3 nucleotides read TGTGCCAGCAGCTTAACCGACAGTCCGGGGCACGTGCAGTACGTC.

This clonotype appeared many times. The J gene is TRBJ2-3, the V gene TRBV9; no definite D call. V was pared by 0 bases and J by 2 bases, with 10 bases between. There are 15 residues in the CDR3. CDR1 is SGDLS, CDR2 YYNGEE, per germline. CDR3 DNA: TGTGCCAGCAGCGTAGAGGGCGTAATCACAGATACGCAGTATTTT. Its translation is CASSVEGVITDTQYF.

Of note for this clonotype: Possible read error: a much larger clone is one base away. The chain employs TRBV6-1 and TRBJ2-1; 7 nucleotides align to TRBD2. Germline lookup yields CDR1 MNHNS and CDR2 SASEGT. The CDR3 is made up of 16 amino acids. For the CDR3, the DNA is TGTGCCAGCAGTGAAATCGGACTAGTCCCCTACAATGAGCGGTTCTTC. Amino acid sequence: CASSEIGLVPYNERFF.

This clonotype was seen only once. A much larger clone lies one base from this, so it may be a read error. This sequence joins TRBV3-1 and TRBJ2-5; 10 bases map to TRBD2. Germline-derived CDR1 and CDR2 are LGHDT and YNNKEL (reference sequence). This CDR3 has 15 amino acids. CDR3 sequence reads: CASSPSGLAGETQHF. CDR3 sequence (DNA): TGTGCCAGCAGCCCGTCTGGTCTAGCGGGAGAGACCCAGCACTTC.

This clonotype has at least ten counts. The J gene is TRBJ2-7, the V gene TRBV7-9, with 8 bases lining up with TRBD1. Looked up from germline, CDR1 is SEHNR and CDR2 is FQNEAQ (reference sequence). V shed 5 bases and J 5 bases; nucleotides not matched to a gene: 11. CDR3 length: 15 amino acids. CDR3 sequence: CASSPQGRGLDEQYF. The CDR3 region has the DNA TGTGCCAGCAGCCCCCAGGGCAGGGGGCTTGACGAGCAGTACTTC.

The sample holds many counts of this clonotype. The chain uses TRBV12-3 or TRBV12-4 and TRBJ1-1; no firm D call. V was clipped by 2 bases and J by 6 bases, with 19 bases between them. The CDR3 has 16 residues. CDR3 in DNA: TGTGCCAGCAGTTTAATAGGGAGTGGCGATATCCCTGAAGCTTTCTTT. It yields the protein CASSLIGSGDIPEAFF.

This chain connects TRBV27 to TRBJ2-2, with D tentatively TRBD1 (6 bases). The germline gives CDR1 MNHEY, CDR2 SMNVEV (reference sequence). The CDR3 is made up of 18 amino acids. Between the trimmed V and J ends, which lost 5 bases and 7 bases, there was a span of 26 bases. For the CDR3, the DNA is TGTGCCAGCAGTACACAAACCCAGGCTCTAGGGGGTATCGGGGAGCTGTTTTTT. Amino acid sequence: CASSTQTQALGGIGELFF.

This clonotype was counted ten times or more. The V gene is TRBV2, the J gene TRBJ2-3; 7 bases match TRBD2. The germline V gene has CDR1 SNHLY and CDR2 FYNNEI. V gave up 1 base and J gave up 1 base; unmatched junction bases: 5. The CDR3 is 16 amino acids. CDR3 bases: TGTGCCAGCAGTGAAGGTTCCAGCGGGGGCACAGATACGCAGTATTTT. Amino acids: CASSEGSSGGTDTQYF.

This clonotype showed up many times. The rearrangement uses TRBV4-3 and TRBJ1-2; 7 bases are shared with TRBD1. Germline V gene data show CDR1 as LGHNA and CDR2 as YSLEER. This CDR3 has 16 amino acids. J lost 4 bases, V lost 3 bases, and 11 bases had no gene match. The CDR3 coding sequence is TGCGCCAGCAGCCATGCCGGAATAGGGGGCGGCTATGGCTACACCTTC. It encodes CASSHAGIGGGYGYTF.

This chain connects TRBV12-3 or TRBV12-4 to TRBJ2-5; the D is unclear. CDR3 length: 14 amino acids. Trimming took off 3 bases at V and 1 base at J, with 9 bases between the two ends. The CDR3 here is CASSFQDPQETQYF. The DNA of the CDR3 is TGTGCCAGCAGTTTTCAGGACCCCCAAGAGACCCAGTACTTC.

Regarding this clonotype: A much larger clone lies a single base off, so this may be a read error. CDR3 sequence (DNA): TGCGGCGTTGAGATACAAGAGACCCAGTACTTC. It encodes CGVEIQETQYF. The chain uses TRBV29-1 and TRBJ2-5; D is uncertain. The CDR3 is 11 residues long. CDR1 SQVTM and CDR2 ANQGSEA come from the germline V gene.

This clonotype was seen many times. The junction shows a germline mismatch at one end, possibly a read error. This chain uses TRBV5-6 with TRBJ1-1; maybe TRBD1 (5 bases). CDR1 is SGHDT, CDR2 YYEEEE, per germline. The CDR3 runs 11 residues. In DNA form, the CDR3 reads TGTGCCAGCTCAATCCTCGGACACATCCTCTTT. As protein: CASSILGHILF.

The chain links TRBV30 to TRBJ2-7; D is uncertain. V was cut by 2 bases and J by 4 bases, with 9 bases left in between. The germline V gene has CDR1 GTSNPN and CDR2 SVGIG (reference sequence). The CDR3 runs 12 residues. CDR3 bases: TGTGCCTGGAGTCAATTGGGGTACGAGCAGTACTTC. As protein: CAWSQLGYEQYF.

There are many counts of this clonotype. The V call is TRBV6-5, the J call TRBJ1-1; possible D gene TRBD1, 6 bases. Between the trimmed V and J ends, which lost 2 bases and 3 bases, there was a span of 13 bases. Germline V lookup: CDR1 MNHEY, CDR2 SVGAGI. This CDR3 comprises 15 residues. CDR3 sequence reads: CASSYPSGQYTEAFF. CDR3 nucleotides: TGTGCCAGCAGTTACCCCTCCGGACAGTACACTGAAGCTTTCTTT.

In the case of this clonotype: A single base separates this from a much larger clone, so it may be a read error. The chain links TRBV12-3 or TRBV12-4 to TRBJ2-7; tentatively, D is TRBD1 (6 bases). There are 12 residues in the CDR3. The CDR3 nucleotides read TGTGCCAGCAGTCGGGACACCCCCGAGCAGCACTTC. Its translation: CASSRDTPEQHF.

This clonotype showed up just a few times. The chain couples TRBV30 to TRBJ2-1; 7 nucleotides align to TRBD2. Germline loops: CDR1 GTSNPN, CDR2 SVGIG (reference sequence). V lost 4 bases and J lost 3; bases outside the gene matches: 6. CDR3 size: 14 residues. CDR3 in amino acids: CAWNALADYNEQFF. In DNA form, the CDR3 reads TGTGCCTGGAACGCCCTAGCGGACTACAATGAGCAGTTCTTC. The whole variable domain, remainder taken from reference TRBV30 and TRBJ2-1, is SQTIHQWPATLVQPVGSPLSLECTVEGTSNPNLYWYRQAAGRGLQLLFYSVGIGQISSEVPQNLSASRPQDRQFILSSKKLLLSDSGFYLCAWNALADYNEQFFGPGTRLTVL.

The J gene is TRBJ1-2, the V gene TRBV24-1, with TRBD1 matching over 7 bases. The CDR3 is 16 amino acids. Germline V gives CDR1 KGHDR, CDR2 SFDVKD. The V segment lost 3 bases and the J segment 3 bases; nucleotides outside the gene matches: 9. CDR3 sequence reads: CATSDPRTGIDYGYTF. The CDR3 DNA follows: TGTGCCACCAGTGATCCCCGGACAGGAATAGACTATGGCTACACCTTC.

The chain combines TRBV11-2 with TRBJ2-1; D is possibly TRBD2 (6 bases). V lost 3 bases and J 6 bases, leaving 12 bases between the germline ends. The CDR3 has 14 amino acids. Germline CDR1 reads SGHAT; CDR2 reads FQNNGV. CDR3 sequence (DNA): TGTGCCAGCAGCTTCGCGGGACCGCTCAATGAGCAGTTCTTC. Translating gives CASSFAGPLNEQFF.

In regard to this clonotype: A much larger clone lies a single base off, so this may be a read error. The J gene is TRBJ2-7, the V gene TRBV27, with D perhaps being TRBD1 or TRBD2 (5 bases each). From germline, CDR1 is MNHEY and CDR2 SMNVEV (reference sequence). Deletions cut 5 bases from V and 0 bases from J, with 17 bases between. The CDR3 is made up of 16 amino acids. The CDR3 DNA sequence: TGTGCCAGCAGTACACGGGACGGCCTGAGCTCCTACGAGCAGTACTTC. Translation gives CASSTRDGLSSYEQYF.

This clonotype has just a few counts. The CDR3 region has the DNA TGCAGTGCTAGGGATCCTAGCGGGGCAGTGACCTACAATGAGCAGTTCTTC. Its translation is CSARDPSGAVTYNEQFF. The genes are TRBV20-1 and TRBJ2-1, with TRBD2 identical over 9 bases. Germline assignment: CDR1 DFQATT and CDR2 SNEGSKA (reference sequence). CDR3 size: 17 residues. The junction had 11 bases not matched to a gene; V was cut back by 3 bases and J by 2 bases.

This clonotype occurred a few times. The V call is TRBV6-2 or TRBV6-3, the J call TRBJ2-7; a weak D match, TRBD1 (6 bases). CDR1 MNHEY and CDR2 SVGEGT come from the germline V gene. The CDR3 is 12 amino acids. V shed 6 bases and J shed 5 bases, with 11 bases lying between them. CDR3 nucleotide sequence: TGTGCCAGCAGCCGACACAGGGACGAGCAGTACTTC. Translation gives CASSRHRDEQYF.

The table lists this clonotype with many counts. The V and J genes are TRBV5-1 and TRBJ1-3; weak D call: TRBD1 (5 bases). Trimming shortened V by 1 base and J by 0 bases, and 8 bases separated the two germline ends. The CDR3 totals 15 residues. In germline, CDR1 is SGHRS, CDR2 YFSETQ. DNA of the CDR3: TGCGCCAGCAGCTTGTGGGGGGACTCTGGAAACACCATATATTTT. Amino acids: CASSLWGDSGNTIYF.

Remarks on this clonotype: A much larger clone differs by one base, so this may be a read error. The chain employs TRBV27 and TRBJ1-2; TRBD1 aligns across 7 bases. Germline V CDR1 and CDR2: MNHEY, SMNVEV (reference sequence). CDR3 size: 15 residues. After removal of 5 bases from V and 6 bases from J, the junction contained 12 bases not matched to a gene. The CDR3 sequence is CASSQSTGTSNGYTF. CDR3 nucleotides: TGTGCCAGCAGTCAATCGACAGGGACGTCCAATGGCTACACCTTC.

As concerns this clonotype: The junction departs from the called germline gene at one end, perhaps through a read error. J is TRBJ2-1 and V is TRBV29-1; 7 nucleotides match TRBD2. The CDR3 runs 14 residues. From germline, CDR1 is SQVTM and CDR2 ANQGSEA. CDR3 nucleotides: TGCAGCGTTGAACCTGGTGCTAGCGGTTCAAAGCAGCTCTTC. Amino acids: CSVEPGASGSKQLF.

V is TRBV7-9 and J is TRBJ2-7, with TRBD1 matching over 8 bases. Germline trimming cut 0 bases from V and 2 bases from J; bases unmatched to any gene: 3. Germline assignment: CDR1 SEHNR and CDR2 FQNEAQ (reference sequence). The CDR3 is 15 amino acids. CDR3 sequence: CASSLAIQGAYEQYF. The CDR3 DNA follows: TGTGCCAGCAGCTTAGCGATACAGGGGGCCTACGAGCAGTACTTC.

Only a few counts were recorded for this clonotype. The chain is built from TRBV20-1 and TRBJ2-7; 10 bases line up with TRBD1. Germline lookup yields CDR1 DFQATT and CDR2 SNEGSKA (reference sequence). The CDR3 sequence is 13 residues long. Germline trimming cut 6 bases from V and 3 bases from J; bases unmatched to any gene: 5. The CDR3 nucleotides read TGCAGTGCATGGACAGGGGGACTCTACGAGCAGTACTTC. It specifies CSAWTGGLYEQYF.